This TCR beta chain was identified in a study of blood T cells in healthy people across ages. V dropped 0 bases and J dropped 0 bases, with 13 bases sitting between them. The CDR3 is 17 amino acids. Germline CDR1 and CDR2: SEHNR and FQNEAQ (reference sequence). A sample-barcoded 5' primer and a J-beta primer mix were used in a second PCR of roughly 7 to 11 cycles. Via MiXCR, TCRdb re-called the 5' RACE reads, giving one row per CDR3 protein. The sample lists roughly 1,700,000 distinct CDR3 sequences, under 30% seen once, with around 7.7% in the top ten. This receptor was identified in a woman aged 30 to 39 in good health. The sequenced material came from blood. The chain carries TRBV7-9 and TRBJ2-3; the D gene is possibly TRBD2 (6 bases). CDR3 residues: CASSLANSGFSTDTQYF. CDR3 coding DNA: TGTGCCAGCAGCTTAGCGAATAGCGGATTTAGCACAGATACGCAGTATTTT.